This TCR beta chain was identified in a study of blood T cell repertoires in COVID-19 (dated by TCRdb to the early 2020s). General notes on the study: Samples from collaborators originated in the United States, Italy and Spain and spanned both the acute and convalescent phases of COVID-19. The material from the prospective study consisted of cDNA or gDNA derived from T cells, B-cell-depleted T cells, or PBMCs. The dataset comprised deeply sampled blood TCRbeta repertoires from subjects exposed to, actively infected with, or recovered from COVID-19. The repertoires were released in a freely available public database intended as a resource for research on the immune response to SARS-CoV-2. Samples were obtained from the ongoing ImmuneRACE study (first 160 participants) and from approximately 1,200 subjects provided by 6 global collaborators. Nearly every sample came with metadata listing a de-identified subject ID, COVID-19 status, age in years and sex. Where HLA class I and class II types were available, the types were taken from metadata supplied by the sample provider, not from assay-based typing. What the authors observed across the whole study: How much clinical and demographic metadata was included differed by source and by participant, and the metadata was provided uncurated.

Of note for this clone: Its binding antigen is unknown. Base qualities are not recorded, but no much larger clone differs from it by a single base.

In the prospective study, participants were about 18 to 100 years old, resided in about two dozen geographic areas of the United States, and were enrolled through a virtual design. Cohort assignment in the prospective study relied on participant-reported clinical history from a screening survey and a study questionnaire. Each participant in the prospective study had whole blood, serum and a nasopharyngeal or oropharyngeal swab collected by mobile phlebotomists. Over a roughly two-month period, participants in the prospective study had the option of providing additional blood draws and questionnaires. Blood samples from the prospective study were shipped frozen or at room temperature prior to DNA extraction. TCRbeta CDR3 regions were amplified from genomic DNA using the immunoSEQ Assay, a bias-controlled multiplex PCR. Under the source paper's analysis protocol: The number of nucleated cells in each sample was estimated by amplification of reference gene primers within the assay. To quantify the absolute abundance of each unique TCRbeta CDR3 rearrangement, sequence reads were collapsed and filtered. For each sample, productive Simpson clonality was calculated as the square root of Simpson's diversity index over productive rearrangements. The clones in this table, taken by TCRdb from immuneACCESS, are in-frame only. Not every clone is retained; where verified, under half of the shortfall comes from an unresolved V gene, and the cause of the rest is unknown. D and trimming were read from the DNA, whereas the V and J calls and clone size are those reported in that table. Here the sample has 310,000 or so clones; roughly 89% occur a single time. The top ten constitute 1.7% of the sample.

V and J lose 0 bases and 1 base, and a span of 7 bases separates them. The CDR3 sequence holds 14 residues, the cysteine and phenylalanine included. CDR3 DNA is the only sequence kept; it has 42 bases, read in frame from the first base. Sequences SGHRS (CDR1) and YFSETQ (CDR2) are obtained from the germline V gene. This clonotype was obtained from a woman aged 18-29 years with acute COVID-19. This sequence uses TRBV5-1 and TRBJ1-2; no D gene call is confident. Sequenced: PBMCs or T cells enriched from blood (not recorded which). The sequence in DNA is TGCGCCAGCAGCTTGGACAGAGATAACTATGGCTACACCTTC. It encodes CASSLDRDNYGYTF.